This T cell receptor beta chain is from a study of cytomegalovirus exposure and HLA in healthy donors. Background on the study: The platform used for the roughly 130 validation repertoires matched that of the roughly 670 first-cohort repertoires, a later analysis reported.

The assay was immunoSEQ multiplex PCR, and TCRdb's table has in-frame clones only and misses some. The sample holds about 220,000 clones, around 88% seen once. CDR1 MNHNS and CDR2 SASEGT come from the germline V gene. The CDR3 extends over 16 amino acids. J gave up 5 bases and V 4 bases, and 10 bases lay outside the gene matches. As for this clone: The antigen is not known.

Study results and limitations: Cytomegalovirus-associated status was assigned to 164 TCR beta chains.

The chain employs TRBV6-1 and TRBJ2-3, with TRBD2 matching over 9 bases. This sequence originates from a woman between 18 and 30 years old in good health and CMV-seronegative. Sample: PBMCs. CDR3 region: CASSVYAGGPEDTQYF. For the CDR3, the DNA is TGTGCCAGCAGTGTCTATGCGGGAGGGCCGGAAGATACGCAGTATTTT.